This T cell receptor (beta chain) came from a study of PD-L1 blockade in urothelial cancer. Study as a whole: Patients had been given 0 to 3 earlier chemotherapy regimens.

Method: immunoSEQ multiplex PCR; TCRdb's copy keeps in-frame clones and lacks some. The sample lists under 40,000 clones, 75% to 85% seen once, with less than 40% in the top ten. V was trimmed by 2 bases and J by 9 bases, leaving 13 bases between them. The CDR3 length is 13 residues. CDR1 and CDR2 (germline): ENHRY, SYGVKD. V is TRBV10-3 and J is TRBJ1-1; D possibly corresponds to TRBD1 (6 bases). This sample comprised PBMCs, obtained around atezolizumab (anti-PD-L1) treatment. This receptor was identified in a man between 60 and 70 years old with urothelial cancer. As DNA, the CDR3 is TGTGCCATCAGTGAGGTAGAACAGGGCCAAGCTTTCTTT. Protein: CAISEVEQGQAFF.